The next 25 T cell receptor beta chains were all read from a single sample in a study of blood T cell repertoires in COVID-19. Using immunoSEQ multiplex PCR, the repertoire was profiled, and TCRdb retains in-frame clones only, with some absent. The top ten clones hold over 30% of a sample with some 35,000 clones, 70% to 80% of them seen once. The sample consisted of peripheral blood. The receptor source for this set is an elderly man with acute or convalescent COVID-19.

The V call is TRBV29-1, the J call TRBJ2-1; D call uncertain. Trimming pared 1 base from V and 9 bases from J, leaving 10 bases between. This CDR3 has 12 residues. Germline V gene data show CDR1 as SQVTM and CDR2 as ANQGSEA. CDR3 in amino acids: CSVEADSSEQFF. CDR3 nucleotides: TGCAGCGTTGAAGCAGATAGCAGTGAGCAGTTCTTC.

J is TRBJ2-5 and V is TRBV3-1 (or the pseudogene TRBV3-2); TRBD2 matches at 8 bases. The junction had 6 bases not matched to a gene; V was cut back by 4 bases and J by 5 bases. Germline values: CDR1 LGHDT, CDR2 YNNKEL (reference sequence). CDR3 length: 14 residues. CDR3 DNA: TGTGCCAGCAGCCGGATAGCGGGGCGGGAGACCCAGTACTTC. It encodes CASSRIAGRETQYF.

The chain carries TRBV28 and TRBJ1-6; 9 nucleotides line up with TRBD1. V lost 6 bases and J lost 5; bases outside the gene matches: 5. Germline CDR1 MDHEN, CDR2 SYDVKM. The CDR3 sequence is 15 residues long. As DNA, the CDR3 is TGTGCCAGCAGGAACAGGGGGCCCAATAATTCACCCCTCCACTTT. Translating gives CASRNRGPNNSPLHF.

The rearrangement joins TRBV6-1 to TRBJ2-7; TRBD2 matches 7 bases. Germline V CDR1 and CDR2: MNHNS, SASEGT. The CDR3 has 16 amino acids. J lost 3 bases, V lost 1 base, and 9 bases had no gene match. The CDR3 is CASSEDERDYIYEQYF. CDR3 DNA sequence: TGTGCCAGCAGTGAAGACGAAAGGGACTATATCTACGAGCAGTACTTC.

The chain joins TRBV27 to TRBJ1-5; D might be TRBD1 (6 bases). V lost 6 bases, J lost 5 bases, and 20 bases lay in between. CDR3 length: 16 residues. CDR1 MNHEY and CDR2 SMNVEV come from the germline V gene (reference sequence). The chain's CDR3 is CASSPARGREDQPQHF. The CDR3 DNA reads as TGTGCCAGCAGCCCCGCTAGGGGGAGGGAGGATCAGCCCCAGCATTTT.

V usage is TRBV29-1 and J usage is TRBJ1-1; unclear D gene. Trimming pared 7 bases from V and 2 bases from J, leaving 17 bases between. Per germline, CDR1 SQVTM and CDR2 ANQGSEA. This CDR3 region has 14 residues. In DNA, the CDR3 is TGCAGCGCAAGGTTGGGGAGCCTTAACACTGAAGCTTTCTTT. It codes for CSARLGSLNTEAFF.

The chain joins TRBV6-5 to TRBJ1-1; 7 nucleotides agree with TRBD1. J lost 5 bases, V lost 7 bases, and 10 bases had no gene match. Germline CDR1 is MNHEY and CDR2 is SVGAGI. This CDR3 is 14 amino acids long. The CDR3 here is CASTESSGGTEAFF. DNA for the CDR3: TGTGCCAGCACCGAGTCGTCAGGGGGGACTGAAGCTTTCTTT.

This clone was detected a few times. V gene TRBV4-2 combines with J gene TRBJ2-7; a possible D gene is TRBD2 (6 bases). Germline values: CDR1 LGHNA, CDR2 YNFKEQ. The length of the CDR3 is 15 residues. V shed 5 bases and J shed 2 bases, with 16 bases lying between them. The CDR3: CASSYGGESTYEQYF. In DNA, the CDR3 is TGTGCCAGCAGCTACGGCGGGGAGTCCACCTACGAGCAGTACTTC.

The chain is built from TRBV5-1 and TRBJ2-7; TRBD2 aligns across 11 bases. The CDR3 has 14 amino acids. V dropped 3 bases and J dropped 5; count of bases not matched to a gene: 4. Per germline, CDR1 SGHRS and CDR2 YFSETQ. In DNA, the CDR3 is TGCGCCAGCAGCTGGACTAGCGGGTGGGACGAGCAGTACTTC. This gives the protein CASSWTSGWDEQYF.

This clone was observed a few times. The V and J genes are TRBV5-5 and TRBJ1-6, with 8 bases fitting TRBD1. The V segment lost 2 bases and the J segment 6 bases; nucleotides outside the gene matches: 7. CDR1 is SGHKS, CDR2 YYEKEE, per germline (reference sequence). The CDR3 is made up of 16 amino acids. CDR3 nucleotides: TGTGCCAGCAGCTTTGCCAGGGGGCGCCTTAATTCACCCCTCCACTTT. As protein: CASSFARGRLNSPLHF.

The chain couples TRBV6-5 to TRBJ2-5; 11 bases are shared with TRBD1. With 5 bases clipped from V and 5 bases from J, the junction kept 4 bases outside the gene matches. Germline assignment: CDR1 MNHEY and CDR2 SVGAGI. The CDR3 loop spans 14 amino acids. The CDR3 DNA follows: TGTGCCAGCAGTACCCGGACAGGGGGCGAGACCCAGTACTTC. Translated: CASSTRTGGETQYF.

The V gene is TRBV6-2 or TRBV6-3, the J gene TRBJ1-5; D is ambiguous. CDR1 is MNHEY and CDR2 is SVGEGT in the germline V gene. This CDR3 contains 15 residues. V gave up 0 bases and J gave up 3 bases, with 9 bases separating them. CDR3 in amino acids: CASSYSGRNNQPQHF. The DNA for the CDR3 is TGTGCCAGCAGTTACTCGGGCAGGAACAATCAGCCCCAGCATTTT.

The chain combines TRBV5-1 with TRBJ1-2, with 7 bases fitting TRBD1. Germline loops: CDR1 SGHRS, CDR2 YFSETQ. V shed 3 bases, J shed 7 bases, and the junction held 6 bases outside the gene matches. This CDR3 comprises 13 residues. The CDR3 region is CASSSGGSGGYTF. In DNA, the CDR3 is TGCGCCAGCAGCTCAGGGGGGAGTGGTGGCTACACCTTC.

This clone turned up a few times. The genes are TRBV7-8 and TRBJ2-5; 9 positions agree with TRBD1. The germline V gene has CDR1 SGHVS and CDR2 FQNEAQ. V shed 0 bases, J shed 5 bases, and the junction held 7 bases outside the gene matches. The CDR3 loop spans 16 amino acids. The CDR3 loop reads CASSLATGTGLETQYF. DNA for the CDR3: TGTGCCAGCAGCTTAGCAACCGGGACAGGGCTTGAGACCCAGTACTTC.

This clone has a handful of counts. The rearrangement links TRBV5-4 to TRBJ2-5; TRBD1 agrees at 7 bases. The length of the CDR3 is 12 residues. The V and J ends lost 2 bases and 11 bases, in that order; junction bases with no gene match: 6. Germline CDR1 SGHNT, CDR2 YYREEE (reference sequence). CDR3 DNA sequence: TGTGCCAGCAGCTTACCGACAGGGAATCAGTACTTC. As protein: CASSLPTGNQYF.

V and J are TRBV7-2 and TRBJ1-6; tentative D call: TRBD1 (5 bases). This CDR3 is built from 14 residues. Germline CDR1 and CDR2: SGHTA and FQGNSA. V shed 2 bases and J shed 7 bases, with 9 bases lying between them. CDR3 DNA: TGTGCCAGCAGCTTATACAGGACAAATTCACCCCTCCACTTT. Amino acid sequence: CASSLYRTNSPLHF.

The J gene is TRBJ1-6, the V gene TRBV6-5; a weak D match, TRBD1 (5 bases). V lost 7 bases to trimming and J lost 9 bases, with 19 bases between them. CDR1 is MNHEY, CDR2 SVGAGI, per germline. This CDR3 comprises 15 residues. CDR3 region: CASISLLGPGSPLHF. In DNA form, the CDR3 reads TGTGCCAGCATCTCCCTGTTGGGGCCGGGTTCACCCCTCCACTTT.

The chain joins TRBV4-2 to TRBJ2-5; the match to TRBD2 covers 16 bases. V lost 5 bases, J lost 5 bases, and 11 bases stayed unmatched. Looked up from germline, CDR1 is LGHNA and CDR2 is YNFKEQ. CDR3 length: 18 residues. CDR3 DNA sequence: TGTGCCAGCAGCTCCGGGACTAGCGGGAGGGCGATGGGGGAGACCCAGTACTTC. Encoded protein: CASSSGTSGRAMGETQYF.

This sequence joins TRBV7-6 and TRBJ2-2; TRBD1 is a possible D gene (6 bases). CDR3 length: 15 residues. V dropped 5 bases and J dropped 1 base, with 11 bases sitting between them. Germline V gene sequence: CDR1 SGHVS, CDR2 FNYEAQ. The CDR3 DNA sequence: TGTGCCAGCAGCCCTTGGGACAAGAACACCGGGGAGCTGTTTTTT. Translated: CASSPWDKNTGELFF. Full variable domain (rest looked up from reference TRBV7-6 and TRBJ2-2): GAGVSQSPRYKVTKRGQDVALRCDPISGHVSLYWYRQALGQGPEFLTYFNYEAQQDKSGLPNDRFSAERPEGSISTLTIQRTEQRDSAMYRCASSPWDKNTGELFFGEGSRLTVL.

The table lists this clone with a count of one. V gene TRBV5-1 combines with J gene TRBJ2-7; the match to TRBD1 covers 8 bases. V shed 3 bases and J 4 bases; nucleotides not matched to a gene: 15. CDR3 size: 17 residues. CDR1 and CDR2 from the germline V gene are SGHRS and YFSETQ. The CDR3 sequence: CASSSFPHGQGSYEQYF. CDR3 sequence (DNA): TGCGCCAGCAGCTCTTTCCCCCATGGACAGGGATCTTACGAGCAGTACTTC.

V usage is TRBV3-1 (or the pseudogene TRBV3-2) and J usage is TRBJ1-4; D gene unclear. The CDR3 spans 16 residues. In germline, CDR1 is LGHDT, CDR2 YNNKEL (reference sequence). Between the trimmed V and J ends, which lost 3 bases and 10 bases, there was a span of 21 bases. The CDR3 nucleotides read TGTGCCAGCAGCCAGGTTCGACGGATTATTACGGGAAAACTGTTTTTT. Its translation: CASSQVRRIITGKLFF.

This chain links TRBV3-1 (or the pseudogene TRBV3-2) with TRBJ2-5; D perhaps matches TRBD1 (5 bases). In germline, CDR1 is LGHDT, CDR2 YNNKEL (reference sequence). V was clipped by 0 bases and J by 1 base, with 9 bases between them. The CDR3 consists of 15 residues. DNA of the CDR3: TGTGCCAGCAGCCAAGAGGTAGGGGTCCAAGAGACCCAGTACTTC. This gives the protein CASSQEVGVQETQYF.

This chain links TRBV5-4 with TRBJ2-5; TRBD2 matches at 9 bases. This CDR3 has 17 amino acids. In germline, CDR1 is SGHNT, CDR2 YYREEE (reference sequence). J lost 2 bases, V lost 2 bases, and 10 bases had no gene match. This chain's CDR3 is CASSFVTSGRRQETQYF. CDR3 nucleotides: TGTGCCAGCAGCTTCGTGACTAGCGGCCGCAGACAAGAGACCCAGTACTTC.

J is TRBJ1-1 and V is TRBV7-9; 7 nucleotides agree with TRBD1. In germline, CDR1 is SEHNR, CDR2 FQNEAQ (reference sequence). This CDR3 is built from 14 residues. Losses at the gene ends were 4 bases for V and 4 bases for J; bases not matched to a gene: 6. The CDR3 loop is CASSSTGRLTEAFF. As DNA, the CDR3 is TGTGCCAGCAGCTCGACAGGGAGACTCACTGAAGCTTTCTTT.

This clone was observed at least ten times. The CDR3 DNA is TGTGCCAGCAGCCCCTGGGACAGGGTCGATCAGCCCCAGCATTTT. Its protein product is CASSPWDRVDQPQHF. The genes are TRBV7-6 and TRBJ1-5; 9 nucleotides align to TRBD1. The germline V gene encodes CDR1 SGHVS and CDR2 FNYEAQ. The CDR3 is made up of 15 amino acids. V gave up 5 bases and J gave up 5 bases; unmatched junction bases: 7. Full variable domain (rest looked up from reference TRBV7-6 and TRBJ1-5): GAGVSQSPRYKVTKRGQDVALRCDPISGHVSLYWYRQALGQGPEFLTYFNYEAQQDKSGLPNDRFSAERPEGSISTLTIQRTEQRDSAMYRCASSPWDRVDQPQHFGDGTRLSIL.